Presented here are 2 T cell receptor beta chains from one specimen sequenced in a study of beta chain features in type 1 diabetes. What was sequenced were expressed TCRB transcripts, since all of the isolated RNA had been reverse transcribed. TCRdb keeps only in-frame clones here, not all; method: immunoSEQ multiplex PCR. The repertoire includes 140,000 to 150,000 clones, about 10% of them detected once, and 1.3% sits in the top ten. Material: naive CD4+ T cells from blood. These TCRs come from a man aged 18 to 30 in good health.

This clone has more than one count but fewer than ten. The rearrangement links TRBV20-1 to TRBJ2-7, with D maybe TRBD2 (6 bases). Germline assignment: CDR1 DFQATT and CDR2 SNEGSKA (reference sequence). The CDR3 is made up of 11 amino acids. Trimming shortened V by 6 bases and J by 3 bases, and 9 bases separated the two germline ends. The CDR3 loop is CSAGRGYEQYF. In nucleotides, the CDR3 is TGCAGTGCCGGGAGAGGCTACGAGCAGTACTTC.

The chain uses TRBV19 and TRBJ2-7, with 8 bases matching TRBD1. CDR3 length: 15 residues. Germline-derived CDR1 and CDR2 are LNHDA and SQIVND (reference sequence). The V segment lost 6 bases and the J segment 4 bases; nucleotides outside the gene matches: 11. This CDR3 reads CASSIKGQELYEQYF. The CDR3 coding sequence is TGTGCCAGTAGCATAAAGGGACAGGAGCTGTACGAGCAGTACTTC.